Detailed here is one TCR beta chain. The antigen remains undetermined. Germline CDR1 reads SEHNR; CDR2 reads FQNEAQ (reference sequence). The CDR3 covers 14 residues. Losses at the gene ends were 2 bases for V and 4 bases for J; bases not matched to a gene: 0. The source of the sample is a study of radiation and T cells in renal cell carcinoma. Generated by immunoSEQ multiplex PCR, the TCRdb table keeps only in-frame clones and is missing some. This sample has about 49,000 clones, with around three quarters found just once. Stated time point: blood 2 weeks post-SBRT. Treatment indicated: 15 Gy SBRT to primary tumor, nephrectomy 4 weeks later. General observations from the study: Pretreatment tumor biopsies were lacking, so baseline clonotypes are unknown. From baseline, blood top tumor clonotypes peaked at 2 weeks post-radiation.

This TCR derives from a woman aged 70 to 79 with renal cell carcinoma. This sample comprised blood, obtained from a patient whose treatment included radiotherapy and nephrectomy. The gene calls are TRBV7-9 and TRBJ2-5, with 11 bases aligning to TRBD2. As DNA, the CDR3 is TGTGCCAGCAGCTTACTAGCGGGAGGAGAGACCCAGTACTTC. It specifies CASSLLAGGETQYF.